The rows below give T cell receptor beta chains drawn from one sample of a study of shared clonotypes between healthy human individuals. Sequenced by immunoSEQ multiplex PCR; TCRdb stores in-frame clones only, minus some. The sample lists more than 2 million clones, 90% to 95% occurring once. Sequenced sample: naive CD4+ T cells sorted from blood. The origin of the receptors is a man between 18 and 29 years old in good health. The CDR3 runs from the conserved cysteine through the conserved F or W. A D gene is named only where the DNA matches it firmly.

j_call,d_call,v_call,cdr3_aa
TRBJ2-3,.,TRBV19,CASREGHTSTDTQYF
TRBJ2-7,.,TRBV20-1,CSASLIWEQYF
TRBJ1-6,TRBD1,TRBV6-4,CASSEDRGSSPLHF
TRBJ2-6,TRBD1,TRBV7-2,CASSLGQPGANVLTF
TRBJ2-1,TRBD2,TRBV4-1,CASSQVRLAGAPRYEQFF
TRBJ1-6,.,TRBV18,CASSPSSYNSPLHF
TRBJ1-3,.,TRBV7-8,CASSPTGFVGNTIYF
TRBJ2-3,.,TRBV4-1,CASSLRVSTDTQYF
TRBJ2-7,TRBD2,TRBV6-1,CASSEGGLAGFWTPYEQYF
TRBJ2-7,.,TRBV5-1,CASSLADRGSSYEQYF
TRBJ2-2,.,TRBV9,CASSVGLLTGELFF
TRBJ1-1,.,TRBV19,CASRTVEMNTEAFF
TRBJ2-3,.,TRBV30,CAWSVGADTQYF
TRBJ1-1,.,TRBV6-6,CASSRTGLDTEAFF
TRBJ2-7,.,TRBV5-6,CASSLAGAVYEQYF
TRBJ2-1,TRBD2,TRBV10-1,CASSESRTSGSWGSYNEQFF
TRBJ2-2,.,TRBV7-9,CASSSIGELFF
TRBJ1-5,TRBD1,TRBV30,CAWAGTGNQPQHF
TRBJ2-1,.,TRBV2,CASRGGSSYNEQFF
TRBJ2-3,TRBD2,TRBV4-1,CASSRILAPITDTQYF
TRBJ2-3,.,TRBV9,CASSVGWGTDTQYF
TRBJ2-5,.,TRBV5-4,CASSVENPAQETQYF
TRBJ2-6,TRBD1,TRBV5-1,CASSFQPGQGTNVLTF
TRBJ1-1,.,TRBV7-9,CASSLTWGNTEAFF
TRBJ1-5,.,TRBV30,CAWSVQGAPQHF
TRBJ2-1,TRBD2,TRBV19,CASSLSGSNWNEQFF
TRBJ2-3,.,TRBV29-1,CSVEGHRGGTDTQYF
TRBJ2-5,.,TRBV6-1,CASSELGLRETQYF
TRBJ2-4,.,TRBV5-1,CASSLAPGTLAKNIQYF
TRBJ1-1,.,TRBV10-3,CAITTALGVTEAFF
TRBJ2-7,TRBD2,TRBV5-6,CASSLGLAGAPEQYF
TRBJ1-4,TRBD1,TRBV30,CAWSPGTANEKLFF
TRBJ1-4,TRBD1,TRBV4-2,CTSSQDPGTGEEKLFF
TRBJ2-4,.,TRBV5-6,CASSVIFEAKNIQYF
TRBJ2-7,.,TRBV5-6,CASSLDRSYEQYF
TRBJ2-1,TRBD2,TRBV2,CASSNLLAGPYNEQFF
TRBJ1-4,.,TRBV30,CAWRTGPLEKLFF
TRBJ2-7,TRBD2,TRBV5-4,CASSWLAGEGEQYF
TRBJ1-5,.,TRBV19,CASSFTGGNQPQHF
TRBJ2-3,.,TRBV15,CATSRDPADTQYF
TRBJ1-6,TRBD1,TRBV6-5,CASSYSPGGHSPLHF
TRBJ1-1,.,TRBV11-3,CASSLDGLNTEAFF
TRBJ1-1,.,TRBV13,CASSLASGNRAFF
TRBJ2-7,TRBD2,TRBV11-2,CASSTLAGGPSEQYF
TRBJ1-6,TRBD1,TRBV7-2,CASSPRGQGANSPLHF
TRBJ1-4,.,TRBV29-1,CGAVGRTNEKLFF
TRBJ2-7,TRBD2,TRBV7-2,CASSKFLAGIGEQYF
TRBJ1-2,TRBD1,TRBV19,CASRIKDRDYGYTF
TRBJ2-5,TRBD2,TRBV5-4,CASSLKTSADQETQYF
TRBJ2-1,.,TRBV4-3,CASSQGRGSSGYNEQFF
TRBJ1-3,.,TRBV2,CASSQGTGNTIYF
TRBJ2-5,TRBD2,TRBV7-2,CASSQRRERETQYF
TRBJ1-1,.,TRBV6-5,CASRPRGGRYTEAFF
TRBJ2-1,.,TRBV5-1,CASSLPDFYNEQFF